Shown below are 7 T cell receptor beta chains from a single sample sequenced in a study of OX40 agonist ivuxolimab in advanced cancers. Some clones are missing from TCRdb's copy, which holds only in-frame ones; the method was immunoSEQ multiplex PCR. The repertoire holds about 58,000 clones, roughly 84% seen once, with roughly 0.99% in the top ten. Material: CD4+ or CD8+ T cells sorted from blood, obtained in a trial of the OX40 agonist ivuxolimab. These receptors all come from an adult with an advanced solid tumor such as melanoma, head and neck, liver or kidney cancer.

The chain recombines TRBV7-9 with TRBJ2-5; D unclear. CDR3 length: 14 residues. V was cut by 1 base and J by 4 bases, with 10 bases left in between. CDR1 and CDR2 from the germline V gene are SEHNR and FQNEAQ (reference sequence). CDR3 protein: CASSLVKGAETQYF. The CDR3 nucleotides are TGTGCCAGCAGCTTAGTAAAAGGAGCAGAGACCCAGTACTTC.

The rearrangement links TRBV2 to TRBJ2-7, with 7 positions matching TRBD1. V lost 5 bases and J lost 2; bases outside the gene matches: 6. This CDR3 contains 14 residues. The germline CDR1 and CDR2 sequences are SNHLY and FYNNEI. The CDR3 coding sequence is TGTGCCAGCAGTAGACAGGGTAGCCCCTACGAGCAGTACTTC. This translates into CASSRQGSPYEQYF.

The chain recombines TRBV6-1 with TRBJ2-5; 8 nucleotides agree with TRBD1. V shed 5 bases, J shed 5 bases, and the junction held 4 bases outside the gene matches. From germline, CDR1 is MNHNS and CDR2 SASEGT. CDR3 length: 13 residues. In DNA, the CDR3 is TGTGCCAGCAGTCTCAGGGGGCGTGAGACCCAGTACTTC. This encodes CASSLRGRETQYF.

This clone was recorded only once. V and J are TRBV6-1 and TRBJ1-1, with D unclear. The germline V gene encodes CDR1 MNHNS and CDR2 SASEGT. Trimming took 7 bases from V and 0 from J, leaving 15 bases between them. CDR3 length: 15 residues. The CDR3 sequence: CASTKTLSMNTEAFF. CDR3 DNA: TGTGCCAGCACTAAGACACTGTCAATGAACACTGAAGCTTTCTTT.

The gene calls are TRBV16 and TRBJ1-2; no clear D. V was clipped by 1 base and J by 6 bases, with 9 bases between them. CDR3 length: 13 amino acids. CDR1 and CDR2 (germline): KGHSY, FQNENV. The chain's CDR3 is CASSQFSADGYTF. The CDR3, as DNA: TGTGCCAGCAGCCAATTTTCAGCCGATGGCTACACCTTC.

This clone was observed once. The genes are TRBV29-1 and TRBJ1-2; possible D gene TRBD1, 5 bases. Per the germline V gene, CDR1 is SQVTM and CDR2 is ANQGSEA. The CDR3 length is 14 residues. V was clipped by 4 bases and J by 0 bases, with 12 bases between them. Written as DNA, the CDR3 is TGCAGCGTTGTCCCCGGGACGGCTAACTATGGCTACACCTTC. Residues: CSVVPGTANYGYTF.

The chain couples TRBV19 to TRBJ2-5, with D tentatively TRBD1 or TRBD2 (6 bases each). The germline V gene encodes CDR1 LNHDA and CDR2 SQIVND (reference sequence). This CDR3 spans 15 amino acids. Trimming removed 1 base at V and 5 bases at J, with 14 bases between. The CDR3 region is CASSIARGAVETQYF. The DNA of the CDR3 is TGTGCCAGTAGTATAGCTAGGGGGGCCGTGGAGACCCAGTACTTC.